Below, one T cell receptor (beta chain) is given with its context. This clone's antigen is unknown. No base-level quality is on record; no much larger clone is a single base apart. This sample stems from a study of T cell responses to AZD1222 COVID-19 vaccine (dated by TCRdb to the early 2020s). Broadly, across the study: TCR sequencing was performed for over 230 trial participants, of whom around 200 were given two doses of AZD1222 and approximately 26 were given two doses of MenACWY control vaccine. Trial participants were enrolled into age subgroups of 18-55, 56-69 and 70-plus years, which contained around 150, 29 and 61 TCR-sequenced participants, respectively. The research as a whole found: The whole spike protein was spanned by vaccine-associated CD4 TCRs, and dominant responses were seen in regions 160-218 and 743-854. No day 14 peak-response samples were available, so repertoires were characterized only after the peak T cell response. The 56-69-year group was small, and its depth increase did not reach significance, likely because of low power. After two AZD1222 doses, spike-specific TCR breadth and depth were significantly higher than at day 0 and than in MenACWY recipients. Conclusions about previously exposed vaccinees were limited because only six AZD1222 recipients were SARS-CoV-2 seropositive at baseline. Most participants were white British and females outnumbered males, and the authors suggested that clonal diversity may have been underestimated. Epitopes outside the regions mutated in the B.1.351 and B.1.1.7 variants were reportedly recognized by nearly half of the unique spike-specific TCRs.

The CDR3 regions of human TCRbeta chains were analyzed by immunosequencing. From the authors' description of their analysis: Repertoire TCRs were matched against a reference library of SARS-CoV-2-specific TCRs generated with the MIRA antigen-specificity platform. Breadth meant the fraction of unique TCRs that were SARS-CoV-2-associated, whereas depth meant the fraction of total T cells that were SARS-CoV-2-associated. Using the MIRA data, each spike-specific TCR was assigned both to the spike region to which the TCR was reactive and to a CD4 or CD8 class. Log10-transformed breadth and depth values were compared by one-way ANOVA with Sidak's multiple comparisons tests. Imported from immuneACCESS, the table was reduced by TCRdb to in-frame sequences with V and J called. These copies leave out some clones; in studies compared against another copy, an unresolved V gene accounts for under half, and the cause of the remainder is not known. The V and J calls and clone size come from that table; D and trimming were worked out from the DNA. The sample table records 100,000 to 150,000 clones; about 88% of these occur just once. The ten largest make up approximately 3.4% of the sample.

This specimen's time point label, per the study, means: about 28 days (+/-7) after the second vaccine dose. AZD1222 recipients with second doses at about 4 weeks or about 12 weeks were pooled, because spike-specific TCR depth and breadth did not differ between schedules. The vaccinee samples were drawn from two UK trials, COV001 and COV002, one of which was a single-blind randomized controlled phase 2/3 trial testing AZD1222 (ChAdOx1 nCoV-19) in healthy adults. Trial participant PBMC samples were collected at day 0 and day 28 after the second dose for TCRbeta chain sequencing. Its CDR3 holds 12 amino acids, cysteine through phenylalanine. The read is trimmed to its CDR3 DNA, 36 bases read in frame from base 1. CDR1 and CDR2 are read off the germline V gene as SGHVS and FQNEAQ. A distance of 8 bases separates the germline ends of V and J, which lose 5 bases and 9 bases respectively.

The rearrangement combines TRBV7-8 with TRBJ1-6, with the D gene not clear enough to name. The starting material was peripheral blood, obtained 28 days after the second AZD1222 dose. The clonotype was recovered from an adult who received the AZD1222 COVID-19 vaccine. The DNA sequence reads TGTGCCAGCAGCCGTGAAGTTTCACCCCTCCACTTT. The translation is CASSREVSPLHF. With the portions outside the CDR3 filled from the reference TRBV7-8 and TRBJ1-6 genes, the complete variable region becomes GAGVSQSPRYKVAKRGQDVALRCDPISGHVSLFWYQQALGQGPEFLTYFQNEAQLDKSGLPSDRFFAERPEGSVSTLKIQRTQQEDSAVYLCASSREVSPLHFGNGTRLTVT.